This T cell receptor beta chain was observed in a study of CD8 T cells in Susac syndrome. RNA in amounts of about 0.5 to 1 ug was reverse transcribed with random hexamers. Via MiXCR, TCRdb re-called the immunoSEQ multiplex PCR reads, giving one row per CDR3 protein. The top ten clones hold over 0.11% of a sample with around 160,000 distinct CDR3 sequences, roughly 95% of them seen once. Looked up from germline, CDR1 is SQVTM and CDR2 is ANQGSEA. Trimming stripped 3 bases from V and 6 bases from J, with 14 bases between. The CDR3 totals 13 residues. The TCR comes from a human donor in good health. Sequenced input: CD4+ T cells from PBMCs. The chain is built from TRBV29-1 and TRBJ1-1; maybe TRBD1 (5 bases). CDR3 sequence: CSVDTQGRAEAFF. The DNA for the CDR3 is TGCAGCGTTGATACGCAGGGTCGGGCTGAAGCTTTCTTT. The variable domain in full, with the rest retrieved from reference TRBV29-1 and TRBJ1-1, is SAVISQKPSRDICQRGTSLTIQCQVDSQVTMMFWYRQQPGQSLTLIATANQGSEATYESGFVIDKFPISRPNLTFSTLTVSNMSPEDSSIYLCSVDTQGRAEAFFGQGTRLTVV.